This TCR beta chain originates from a study of shared clonotypes between healthy human individuals. Original methodology: With immunoSEQ giving junction-only sequences and no quality scores, filtering differed. Profiling relied on immunoSEQ multiplex PCR, and the TCRdb table lists in-frame clones only, not all of them. The V and J calls and the clone size are those of that table, but D and trimming were determined from the DNA. This sample has millions of clones, with just under 95% found just once. Positively selected for CCR7, the CD45RO-negative cells used as naive CD8 cells excluded terminally differentiated effector memory CD45RA+ cells. The CDR3 sequence is 15 residues long. CDR1 is SEHNR and CDR2 is FQNEAQ in the germline V gene (reference sequence). Unmatched junction bases numbered 8, after V lost 5 bases and J lost 5 bases.

This TCR was sampled from a man aged 18 to 35 in good health. Specimen: naive CD8+ T cells sorted from blood. This chain connects TRBV7-9 to TRBJ2-7; 11 bases map to TRBD1. The DNA of the CDR3 is TGTGCCAGCAGCGACGGACAGGGGGCAAGGGACGAGCAGTACTTC. The encoded protein is CASSDGQGARDEQYF.